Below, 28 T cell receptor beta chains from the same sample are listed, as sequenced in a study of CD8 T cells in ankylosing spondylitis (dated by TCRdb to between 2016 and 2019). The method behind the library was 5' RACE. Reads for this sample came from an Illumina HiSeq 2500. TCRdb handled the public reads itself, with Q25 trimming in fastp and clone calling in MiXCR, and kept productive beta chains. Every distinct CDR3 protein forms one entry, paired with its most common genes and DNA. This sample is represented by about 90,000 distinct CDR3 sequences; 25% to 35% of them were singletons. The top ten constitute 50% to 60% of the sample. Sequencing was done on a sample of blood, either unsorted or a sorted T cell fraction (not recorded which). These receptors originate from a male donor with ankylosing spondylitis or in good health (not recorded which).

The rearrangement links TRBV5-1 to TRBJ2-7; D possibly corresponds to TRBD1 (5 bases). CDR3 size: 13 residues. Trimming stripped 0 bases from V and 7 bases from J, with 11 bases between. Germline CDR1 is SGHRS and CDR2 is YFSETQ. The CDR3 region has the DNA TGCGCCAGCAGCTTGGAAGACAGTATGGAGCAGTACTTC. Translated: CASSLEDSMEQYF.

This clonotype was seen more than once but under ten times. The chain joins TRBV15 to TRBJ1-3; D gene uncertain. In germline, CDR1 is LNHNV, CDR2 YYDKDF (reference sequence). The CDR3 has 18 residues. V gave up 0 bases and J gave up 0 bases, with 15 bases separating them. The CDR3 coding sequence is TGTGCCACCAGCAGAGATCCTCCAAGGAAGAGCTCTGGAAACACCATATATTTT. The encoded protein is CATSRDPPRKSSGNTIYF.

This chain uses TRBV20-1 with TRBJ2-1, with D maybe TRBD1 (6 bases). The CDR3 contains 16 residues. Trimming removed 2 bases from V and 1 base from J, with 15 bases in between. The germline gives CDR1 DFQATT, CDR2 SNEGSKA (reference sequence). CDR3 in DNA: TGCAGTGCTAGAAGAAAAACAGGGATTTCCTACAATGAGCAGTTCTTC. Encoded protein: CSARRKTGISYNEQFF.

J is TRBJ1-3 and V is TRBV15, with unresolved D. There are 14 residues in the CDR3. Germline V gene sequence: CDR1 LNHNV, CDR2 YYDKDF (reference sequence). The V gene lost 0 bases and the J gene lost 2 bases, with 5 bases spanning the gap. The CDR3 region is CATSRDRPGNTIYF. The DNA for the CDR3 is TGTGCCACCAGCAGAGACCGACCTGGAAACACCATATATTTT. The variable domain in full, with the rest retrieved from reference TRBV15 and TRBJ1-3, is DAMVIQNPRYQVTQFGKPVTLSCSQTLNHNVMYWYQQKSSQAPKLLFHYYDKDFNNEADTPDNFQSRRPNTSFCFLDIRSPGLGDTAMYLCATSRDRPGNTIYFGEGSWLTVV.

The CDR3 region is CATSRVVGLASNEQFF. As DNA, the CDR3 is TGTGCCACCAGCAGAGTTGTCGGACTAGCTAGCAATGAGCAGTTCTTC. The chain combines TRBV15 with TRBJ2-1; 8 bases are shared with TRBD2. The CDR3 is 16 amino acids. From germline, CDR1 is LNHNV and CDR2 YYDKDF (reference sequence). After removal of 1 base from V and 6 bases from J, the junction contained 8 bases not matched to a gene.

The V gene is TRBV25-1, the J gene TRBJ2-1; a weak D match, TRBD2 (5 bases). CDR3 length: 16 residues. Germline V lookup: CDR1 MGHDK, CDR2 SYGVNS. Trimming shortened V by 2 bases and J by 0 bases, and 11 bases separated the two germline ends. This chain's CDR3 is CASSERVSGSYNEQFF. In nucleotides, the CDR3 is TGTGCCAGCAGTGAACGGGTAAGCGGCTCCTACAATGAGCAGTTCTTC.

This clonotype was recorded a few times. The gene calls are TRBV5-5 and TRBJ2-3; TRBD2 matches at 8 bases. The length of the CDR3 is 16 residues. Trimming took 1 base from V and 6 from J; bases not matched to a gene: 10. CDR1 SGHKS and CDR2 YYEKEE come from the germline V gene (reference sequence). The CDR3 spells CASSLLVAGGGDTQYF. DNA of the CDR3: TGTGCCAGCAGCTTGTTAGTCGCGGGAGGTGGGGATACGCAGTATTTT.

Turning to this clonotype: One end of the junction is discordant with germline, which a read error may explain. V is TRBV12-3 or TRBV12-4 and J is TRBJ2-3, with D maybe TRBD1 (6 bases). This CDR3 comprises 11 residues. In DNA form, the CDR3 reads TGTGCCAGCAGTTTATTAGGGCAGGGACAATTT. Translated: CASSLLGQGQF.

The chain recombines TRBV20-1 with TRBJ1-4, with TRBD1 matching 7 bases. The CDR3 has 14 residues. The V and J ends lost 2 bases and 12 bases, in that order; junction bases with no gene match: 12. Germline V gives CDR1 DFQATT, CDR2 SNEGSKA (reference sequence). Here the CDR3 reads CSARPDRVSYQLFF. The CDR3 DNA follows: TGCAGTGCTAGACCTGACAGGGTTTCATATCAACTGTTTTTT.

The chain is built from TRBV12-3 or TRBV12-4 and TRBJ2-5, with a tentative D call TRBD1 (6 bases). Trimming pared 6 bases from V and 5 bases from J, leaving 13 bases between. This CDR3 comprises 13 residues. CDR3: CASRSGVQETQYF. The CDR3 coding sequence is TGTGCCAGCAGATCAGGGGTTCAGGAGACCCAGTACTTC.

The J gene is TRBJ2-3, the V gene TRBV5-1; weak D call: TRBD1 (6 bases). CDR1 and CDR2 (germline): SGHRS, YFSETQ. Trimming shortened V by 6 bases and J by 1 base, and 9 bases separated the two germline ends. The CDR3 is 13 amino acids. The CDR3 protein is CASTSGGTDTQYF. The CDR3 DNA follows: TGCGCCAGCACGTCAGGGGGCACAGATACGCAGTATTTT.

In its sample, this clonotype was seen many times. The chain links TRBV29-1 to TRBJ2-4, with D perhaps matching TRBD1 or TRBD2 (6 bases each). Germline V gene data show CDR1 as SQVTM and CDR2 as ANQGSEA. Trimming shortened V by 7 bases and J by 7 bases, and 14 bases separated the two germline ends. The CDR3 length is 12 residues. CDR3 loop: CSAKTGANIQYF. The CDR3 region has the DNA TGCAGCGCCAAAACGGGGGCGAACATTCAGTACTTC.

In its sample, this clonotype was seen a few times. CDR3 sequence (DNA): TGTGCCAGCATAGGGGGCACCGGGGAGCTGTTTTTT. Residues: CASIGGTGELFF. This chain uses TRBV4-2 with TRBJ2-2, with D perhaps matching TRBD1 (6 bases). Trimming stripped 7 bases from V and 4 bases from J, with 7 bases between. The CDR3 is 12 amino acids. Germline V lookup: CDR1 LGHNA, CDR2 YNFKEQ.

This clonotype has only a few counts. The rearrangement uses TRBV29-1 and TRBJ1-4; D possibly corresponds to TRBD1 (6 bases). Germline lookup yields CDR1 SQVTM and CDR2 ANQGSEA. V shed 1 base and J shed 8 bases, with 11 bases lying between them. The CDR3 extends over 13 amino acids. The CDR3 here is CSVEGNREEKLFF. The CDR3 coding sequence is TGCAGCGTTGAAGGAAACAGGGAAGAAAAACTGTTTTTT.

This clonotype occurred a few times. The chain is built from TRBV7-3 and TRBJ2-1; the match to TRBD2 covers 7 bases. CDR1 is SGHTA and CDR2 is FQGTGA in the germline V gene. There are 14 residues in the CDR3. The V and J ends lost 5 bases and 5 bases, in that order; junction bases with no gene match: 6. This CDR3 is CASSPRDYNNEQFF. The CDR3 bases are TGTGCCAGCAGCCCCCGGGACTATAACAATGAGCAGTTCTTC. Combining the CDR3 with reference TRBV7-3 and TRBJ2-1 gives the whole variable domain GAGVSQTPSNKVTEKGKYVELRCDPISGHTALYWYRQSLGQGPEFLIYFQGTGAADDSGLPNDRFFAVRPEGSVSTLKIQRTERGDSAVYLCASSPRDYNNEQFFGPGTRLTVL.

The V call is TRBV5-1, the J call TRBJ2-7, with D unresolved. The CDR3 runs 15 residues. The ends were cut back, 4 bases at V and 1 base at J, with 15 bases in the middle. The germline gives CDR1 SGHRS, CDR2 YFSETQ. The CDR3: CASSPPGRRSYEQYF. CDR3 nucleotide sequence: TGCGCCAGCAGCCCGCCTGGCCGCCGTTCCTACGAGCAGTACTTC. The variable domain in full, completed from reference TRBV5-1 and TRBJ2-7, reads KAGVTQTPRYLIKTRGQQVTLSCSPISGHRSVSWYQQTPGQGLQFLFEYFSETQRNKGNFPGRFSGRQFSNSRSEMNVSTLELGDSALYLCASSPPGRRSYEQYFGPGTRLTVT.

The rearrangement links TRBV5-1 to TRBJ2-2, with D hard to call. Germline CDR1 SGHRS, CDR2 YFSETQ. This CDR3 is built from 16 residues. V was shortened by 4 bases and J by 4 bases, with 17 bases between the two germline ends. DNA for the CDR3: TGCGCCAGCAGCCCAACGACTGGTGTCGGCACCGGGGAGCTGTTTTTT. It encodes CASSPTTGVGTGELFF.

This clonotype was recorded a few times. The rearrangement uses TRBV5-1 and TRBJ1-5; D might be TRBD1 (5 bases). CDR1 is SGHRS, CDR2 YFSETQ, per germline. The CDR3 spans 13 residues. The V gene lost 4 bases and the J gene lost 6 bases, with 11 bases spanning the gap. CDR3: CASSVTVGQPQHF. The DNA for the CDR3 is TGCGCCAGCAGCGTGACAGTCGGTCAGCCCCAGCATTTT.

The chain's CDR3 is CASRLQENSNQPQHF. In nucleotides, the CDR3 is TGTGCCAGCCGACTACAGGAGAATAGCAATCAGCCCCAGCATTTT. The chain links TRBV12-3 or TRBV12-4 to TRBJ1-5; possible D gene TRBD1, 5 bases. V lost 8 bases and J 0 bases, leaving 14 bases between the germline ends. The CDR3 runs to 15 residues.

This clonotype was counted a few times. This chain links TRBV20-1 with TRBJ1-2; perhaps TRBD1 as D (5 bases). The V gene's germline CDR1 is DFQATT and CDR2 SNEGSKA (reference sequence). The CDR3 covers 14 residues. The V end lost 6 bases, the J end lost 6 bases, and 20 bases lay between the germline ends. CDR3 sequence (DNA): TGCAGTGCGGACTCAATTGGCAGGGTGAATGGCTACACCTTC. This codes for CSADSIGRVNGYTF.

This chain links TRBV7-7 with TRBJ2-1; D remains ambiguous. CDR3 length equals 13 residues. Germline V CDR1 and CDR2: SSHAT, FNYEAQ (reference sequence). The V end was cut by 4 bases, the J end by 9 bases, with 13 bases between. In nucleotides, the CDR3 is TGTGCCAGCAGCTCGACTCGACTGGGTGAGCAGTTCTTC. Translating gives CASSSTRLGEQFF.

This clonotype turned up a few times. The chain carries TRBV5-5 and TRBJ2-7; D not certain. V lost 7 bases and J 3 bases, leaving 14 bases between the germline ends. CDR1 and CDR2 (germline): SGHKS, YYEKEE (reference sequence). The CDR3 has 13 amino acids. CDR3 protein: CASEVQRNYEQYV. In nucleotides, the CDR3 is TGTGCCAGCGAGGTTCAGAGAAACTACGAGCAGTACGTC.

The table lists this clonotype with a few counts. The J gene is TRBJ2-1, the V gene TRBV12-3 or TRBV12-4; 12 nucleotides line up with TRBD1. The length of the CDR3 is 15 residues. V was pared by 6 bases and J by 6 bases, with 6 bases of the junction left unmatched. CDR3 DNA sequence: TGTGCCAGCAGCCCGGGACAGGGGGCGGTCAATGAGCAGTTCTTC. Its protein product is CASSPGQGAVNEQFF.

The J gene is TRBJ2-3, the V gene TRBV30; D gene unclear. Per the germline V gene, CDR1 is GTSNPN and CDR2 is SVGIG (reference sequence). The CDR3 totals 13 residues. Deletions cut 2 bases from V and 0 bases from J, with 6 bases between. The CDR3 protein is CAWSIASTDTQYF. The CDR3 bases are TGTGCCTGGAGTATTGCTAGCACAGATACGCAGTATTTT.

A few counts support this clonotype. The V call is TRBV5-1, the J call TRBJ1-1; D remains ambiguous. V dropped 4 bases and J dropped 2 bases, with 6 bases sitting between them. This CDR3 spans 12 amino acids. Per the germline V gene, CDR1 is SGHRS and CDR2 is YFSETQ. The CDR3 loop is CASSTRNTEAFF. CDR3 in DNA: TGCGCCAGCAGCACTCGAAACACTGAAGCTTTCTTT.

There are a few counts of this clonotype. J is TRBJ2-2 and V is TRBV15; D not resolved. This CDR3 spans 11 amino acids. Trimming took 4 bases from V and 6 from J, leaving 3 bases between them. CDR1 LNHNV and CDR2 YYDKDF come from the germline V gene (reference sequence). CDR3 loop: CATSNPGELFF. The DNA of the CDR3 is TGTGCCACCAGCAACCCCGGGGAGCTGTTTTTT.

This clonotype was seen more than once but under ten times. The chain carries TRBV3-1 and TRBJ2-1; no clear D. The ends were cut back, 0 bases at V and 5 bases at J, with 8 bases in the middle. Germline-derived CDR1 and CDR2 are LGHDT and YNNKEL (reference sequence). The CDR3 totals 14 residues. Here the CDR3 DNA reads TGTGCCAGCAGCCAAGATGTATCCCACAATGAGCAGTTCTTC. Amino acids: CASSQDVSHNEQFF.

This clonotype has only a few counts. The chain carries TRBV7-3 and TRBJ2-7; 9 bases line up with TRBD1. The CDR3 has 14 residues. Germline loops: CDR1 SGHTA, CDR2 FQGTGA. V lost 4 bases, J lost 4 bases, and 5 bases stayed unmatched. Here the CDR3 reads CASSCYRGLYEQYV. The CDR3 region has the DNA TGTGCCAGCAGCTGCTACAGGGGGCTTTACGAGCAGTACGTC.